Below are 19 T cell receptor beta chains sequenced from a single sample in a study of blood T cell repertoires in COVID-19. Libraries were prepared by immunoSEQ multiplex PCR; TCRdb keeps only in-frame clonotypes and omits some of them. The sample holds about 150,000 clones, around 88% seen once. Sequenced input: peripheral blood. The receptors were gathered from a man between 60 and 75 years old with active or convalescent COVID-19.

This clone was recorded only once. V gene TRBV6-6 combines with J gene TRBJ2-1, with D uncertain. CDR1 is MNHNY, CDR2 SVGAGI, per germline (reference sequence). V dropped 0 bases and J dropped 3 bases, with 9 bases sitting between them. The CDR3 spans 15 residues. CDR3 coding DNA: TGTGCCAGCAGTTACTCCCACAGAGTCTACAATGAGCAGTTCTTC. As protein: CASSYSHRVYNEQFF.

This rearrangement joins TRBV6-5 to TRBJ2-3; 7 bases match TRBD2. This CDR3 is built from 16 residues. V shed 0 bases and J 2 bases; nucleotides not matched to a gene: 5. Germline V gives CDR1 MNHEY, CDR2 SVGAGI. The CDR3 loop reads CASSYSTGGPTDTQYF. The CDR3 nucleotides read TGTGCCAGCAGTTACTCTACGGGAGGACCCACAGATACGCAGTATTTT.

This clone was seen more than once but under ten times. The gene calls are TRBV6-6 and TRBJ1-5, with D uncertain. The germline CDR1 and CDR2 sequences are MNHNY and SVGAGI (reference sequence). This CDR3 has 16 residues. V lost 0 bases and J lost 0, with 9 bases in between. Here the CDR3 DNA reads TGTGCCAGCAGTTACTCGACTTACTTTAGCAATCAGCCCCAGCATTTT. The encoded protein is CASSYSTYFSNQPQHF.

The rearrangement joins TRBV24-1 to TRBJ1-1; D possibly corresponds to TRBD1 (5 bases). The V and J ends lost 4 bases and 2 bases respectively, with 13 bases between them. Per the germline V gene, CDR1 is KGHDR and CDR2 is SFDVKD. This CDR3 is 15 amino acids long. CDR3 nucleotide sequence: TGTGCCACCAGTGACCCAAAGGGGCTAAACACTGAAGCTTTCTTT. Encoded protein: CATSDPKGLNTEAFF.

This clone occurred a few times. In DNA form, the CDR3 reads TGTGCCAGCAGTTTTGGCGGGGTGATGGGGGACACTGAAGCTTTCTTT. The encoded protein is CASSFGGVMGDTEAFF. The rearrangement links TRBV28 to TRBJ1-1; a weak D match, TRBD1 (5 bases). The CDR3 length is 16 residues. The V end was cut by 3 bases, the J end by 3 bases, with 17 bases between. Germline V CDR1 and CDR2: MDHEN, SYDVKM.

Of note for this clone: Other DNA sequences in this specimen translate into the identical CDR3. The chain links TRBV9 to TRBJ2-7; 7 bases align to TRBD1. J was trimmed by 2 bases and V by 3 bases; bases with no gene match: 5. This CDR3 is 14 amino acids long. CDR1 SGDLS and CDR2 YYNGEE come from the germline V gene. The CDR3 loop reads CASSETGNPYEQYF. The DNA of the CDR3 is TGTGCCAGCAGCGAGACAGGGAACCCCTACGAGCAGTACTTC.

This clone has only a few counts. The J gene is TRBJ1-1, the V gene TRBV2; tentative D call: TRBD1 (5 bases). The CDR3 is made up of 14 amino acids. Looked up from germline, CDR1 is SNHLY and CDR2 is FYNNEI. Trimming left V 6 bases short and J 1 base short, with 12 bases between. The CDR3 DNA is TGTGCCAGCAGCCTCGGACAATGGAACACTGAAGCTTTCTTT. Translation gives CASSLGQWNTEAFF.

The V call is TRBV7-2, the J call TRBJ1-1; tentative D call: TRBD1 (6 bases). V dropped 5 bases and J dropped 4 bases, with 20 bases sitting between them. The CDR3 consists of 16 residues. Germline values: CDR1 SGHTA, CDR2 FQGNSA. For the CDR3, the DNA is TGTGCCAGCAGCGACCGGACAGTTCAATGGAGCACTGAAGCTTTCTTT. As protein: CASSDRTVQWSTEAFF.

The chain combines TRBV4-2 with TRBJ1-2; TRBD1 matches at 8 bases. CDR3 size: 14 residues. V gave up 4 bases and J gave up 6 bases; unmatched junction bases: 7. Germline values: CDR1 LGHNA, CDR2 YNFKEQ. The CDR3 loop reads CASSRQGSGDGYTF. In DNA, the CDR3 is TGTGCCAGCAGCCGACAGGGGTCGGGGGATGGCTACACCTTC.

This clone was picked up one time. V gene TRBV28 combines with J gene TRBJ2-1; the D gene is possibly TRBD1 (6 bases). The ends were cut back, 6 bases at V and 2 bases at J, with 23 bases in the middle. The CDR3 is 18 amino acids. The germline V gene encodes CDR1 MDHEN and CDR2 SYDVKM. CDR3 residues: CASSVERTVLTAYNEQFF. In nucleotides, the CDR3 is TGTGCCAGCAGCGTTGAGAGGACAGTCCTAACCGCCTACAATGAGCAGTTCTTC.

The chain uses TRBV5-1 and TRBJ2-5; TRBD2 might be the D (5 bases). The germline V gene has CDR1 SGHRS and CDR2 YFSETQ. The V and J ends lost 1 base and 4 bases respectively, with 11 bases between them. The CDR3 covers 14 residues. For the CDR3, the DNA is TGCGCCAGCAGCTTGTACGCTGGAGGAGAGACCCAGTACTTC. Protein product: CASSLYAGGETQYF.

This chain connects TRBV24-1 to TRBJ2-5, with 13 positions matching TRBD2. The V gene's germline CDR1 is KGHDR and CDR2 SFDVKD. The CDR3 has 16 amino acids. The junction had 4 bases not matched to a gene; V was cut back by 3 bases and J by 4 bases. The CDR3 coding sequence is TGTGCCACCAGTGATCCACTAGCGGGAGGGCCAGAGACCCAGTACTTC. Residues: CATSDPLAGGPETQYF.

The rearrangement uses TRBV3-1 (or the pseudogene TRBV3-2) and TRBJ2-1; 11 nucleotides align to TRBD2. V lost 3 bases and J lost 5; bases outside the gene matches: 3. The CDR3 contains 15 residues. Germline CDR1 reads LGHDT; CDR2 reads YNNKEL (reference sequence). CDR3 loop: CASSHSGGVNNEQFF. The CDR3 DNA follows: TGTGCCAGCAGCCATAGCGGGGGGGTAAACAATGAGCAGTTCTTC.

The rearrangement joins TRBV3-1 (or the pseudogene TRBV3-2) to TRBJ2-2; D unresolved. The CDR3 sequence is 16 residues long. Deletions cut 0 bases from V and 0 bases from J, with 8 bases between. CDR1 is LGHDT, CDR2 YNNKEL, per germline (reference sequence). The CDR3 region is CASSQEASANTGELFF. DNA for the CDR3: TGTGCCAGCAGCCAAGAAGCTAGTGCGAACACCGGGGAGCTGTTTTTT.

The chain couples TRBV7-2 to TRBJ2-7; possibly TRBD2 for D (7 bases). Per the germline V gene, CDR1 is SGHTA and CDR2 is FQGNSA. Trimming took off 4 bases at V and 7 bases at J, with 14 bases between the two ends. The CDR3 spans 13 residues. Written as DNA, the CDR3 is TGTGCCAGCAGCTCCGTAGGGGGAGGGGAGCAGTACTTC. Its translation: CASSSVGGGEQYF.

V is TRBV19 and J is TRBJ1-5; a possible D gene is TRBD1 (6 bases). The V end lost 4 bases, the J end lost 5 bases, and 15 bases lay between the germline ends. Per the germline V gene, CDR1 is LNHDA and CDR2 is SQIVND (reference sequence). This CDR3 spans 15 amino acids. The DNA of the CDR3 is TGTGCCAGTAGTACGGACAGTAATTGGGATCAGCCCCAGCATTTT. Residues: CASSTDSNWDQPQHF. Variable domain in full (rest from reference TRBV19 and TRBJ1-5): DGGITQSPKYLFRKEGQNVTLSCEQNLNHDAMYWYRQDPGQGLRLIYYSQIVNDFQKGDIAEGYSVSREKKESFPLTVTSAQKNPTAFYLCASSTDSNWDQPQHFGDGTRLSIL.

This chain links TRBV30 with TRBJ2-5; 8 bases map to TRBD2. CDR3 length equals 14 residues. Losses at the gene ends were 4 bases for V and 2 bases for J; bases not matched to a gene: 6. Per germline, CDR1 GTSNPN and CDR2 SVGIG (reference sequence). CDR3 sequence (DNA): TGTGCCTGGAACAAAGGGACTAGACAAGAGACCCAGTACTTC. Its protein product is CAWNKGTRQETQYF. Filled out from reference TRBV30 and TRBJ2-5, the complete variable domain reads SQTIHQWPATLVQPVGSPLSLECTVEGTSNPNLYWYRQAAGRGLQLLFYSVGIGQISSEVPQNLSASRPQDRQFILSSKKLLLSDSGFYLCAWNKGTRQETQYFGPGTRLLVL.

The J gene is TRBJ1-3, the V gene TRBV6-1; D gene unclear. CDR3 length: 14 residues. Germline V gene sequence: CDR1 MNHNS, CDR2 SASEGT. V lost 1 base and J lost 4, with 8 bases in between. The CDR3 sequence: CASSEDWSGNTIYF. The CDR3 nucleotides read TGTGCCAGCAGTGAAGACTGGTCGGGAAACACCATATATTTT.

The CDR3: CASSPGLSYNSPLHF. CDR3 DNA sequence: TGTGCCAGTAGTCCGGGACTCTCCTATAATTCACCCCTCCACTTT. The rearrangement links TRBV19 to TRBJ1-6; TRBD1 might be the D (5 bases). This CDR3 has 15 amino acids. The V end lost 5 bases, the J end lost 0 bases, and 8 bases lay between the germline ends. Germline V gene lookup returns CDR1 LNHDA and CDR2 SQIVND (reference sequence). Variable domain in full (rest from reference TRBV19 and TRBJ1-6): DGGITQSPKYLFRKEGQNVTLSCEQNLNHDAMYWYRQDPGQGLRLIYYSQIVNDFQKGDIAEGYSVSREKKESFPLTVTSAQKNPTAFYLCASSPGLSYNSPLHFGNGTRLTVT.